These 25 T cell receptor beta chains were sequenced from one sample in a study of blood T cell repertoires in COVID-19. TCRdb keeps only in-frame clones here, not all; method: immunoSEQ multiplex PCR. The sample comprises approximately 250,000 clones, around nine tenths of which are singletons, and approximately 9.7% rests with the top ten. Source material: peripheral blood. The source is a man in his forties with active or convalescent COVID-19.

The V and J genes are TRBV24-1 and TRBJ2-1; TRBD2 aligns across 13 bases. J was trimmed by 7 bases and V by 4 bases; bases with no gene match: 15. The length of the CDR3 is 19 residues. Germline CDR1 KGHDR, CDR2 SFDVKD. The CDR3 loop is CATSDPGRDGLAGVNEQFF. For the CDR3, the DNA is TGTGCCACCAGTGACCCGGGACGGGACGGACTAGCGGGAGTTAATGAGCAGTTCTTC.

This clone showed up just a few times. The V call is TRBV3-1 (or the pseudogene TRBV3-2), the J call TRBJ2-2; D is uncertain. The CDR3 is 16 residues long. Between the trimmed V and J ends, which lost 1 base and 3 bases, there was a span of 12 bases. CDR1 LGHDT and CDR2 YNNKEL come from the germline V gene (reference sequence). CDR3 loop: CASSQGRQPYTGELFF. CDR3 coding DNA: TGTGCCAGCAGCCAAGGGCGGCAACCCTACACCGGGGAGCTGTTTTTT.

This clone turned up a few times. The chain recombines TRBV28 with TRBJ1-6; D gene ambiguous. Germline V gene lookup returns CDR1 MDHEN and CDR2 SYDVKM. The V and J ends lost 1 base and 8 bases respectively, with 9 bases between them. The CDR3 is 14 amino acids. The CDR3 region is CASSLSGEDSPLHF. In DNA form, the CDR3 reads TGTGCCAGCAGTTTATCCGGGGAGGATTCACCCCTCCACTTT.

V is TRBV11-3 and J is TRBJ2-7; D not certain. This CDR3 is 14 amino acids long. V lost 0 bases, J lost 0 bases, and 6 bases lay in between. Germline CDR1 reads SGHNT; CDR2 reads YENEEA. CDR3: CASSLEGSSYEQYF. The CDR3 DNA sequence: TGTGCCAGCAGCTTAGAGGGCAGCTCCTACGAGCAGTACTTC.

The chain is built from TRBV7-9 and TRBJ2-7; 9 nucleotides line up with TRBD1. The germline CDR1 and CDR2 sequences are SEHNR and FQNEAQ (reference sequence). Trimming at V came to 2 bases and at J to 5 bases, leaving 16 bases not matched to a gene. The CDR3 is 18 residues long. The CDR3 DNA follows: TGTGCCAGCAGCTTAAGCTCGACCGGAACAGGGGGCCCCAACGAGCAGTACTTC. It codes for CASSLSSTGTGGPNEQYF.

The rearrangement uses TRBV11-3 and TRBJ1-2; D gene uncertain. The CDR3 runs 15 residues. Trimming cost V 5 bases and J 6 bases, with 19 bases left between them. Germline lookup yields CDR1 SGHNT and CDR2 YENEEA. The CDR3 DNA is TGTGCCAGCAGCCCCGACGGAGCGACCGGCCATGGCTACACCTTC. Its protein is CASSPDGATGHGYTF.

The chain joins TRBV27 to TRBJ2-1; 7 nucleotides agree with TRBD1. The V gene end was trimmed by 1 base and the J gene end by 6 bases; junction bases not matched to a gene: 0. The germline CDR1 and CDR2 sequences are MNHEY and SMNVEV (reference sequence). This CDR3 spans 13 amino acids. The CDR3 loop is CASSLWDSNEQFF. The CDR3 nucleotides read TGTGCCAGCAGTTTATGGGACAGCAATGAGCAGTTCTTC.

In the case of this clone: Other nucleotide sequences from this sample produce the same CDR3. The chain links TRBV19 to TRBJ1-1; D is unclear. The CDR3 totals 12 residues. Trimming took 3 bases from V and 4 from J, leaving 6 bases between them. CDR1 and CDR2 (germline): LNHDA, SQIVND (reference sequence). CDR3 loop: CASSIAGTEAFF. The DNA of the CDR3 is TGTGCCAGTAGTATCGCCGGCACTGAAGCTTTCTTT.

The CDR3 DNA sequence: TGTGCCAGCAGTTTTTTTAGGGGGCGTAACTACGAGCAGTACTTC. Its translation: CASSFFRGRNYEQYF. The chain employs TRBV28 and TRBJ2-7; TRBD1 agrees at 7 bases. With 3 bases clipped from V and 3 bases from J, the junction kept 8 bases outside the gene matches. The CDR3 covers 15 residues. The germline V gene has CDR1 MDHEN and CDR2 SYDVKM.

This rearrangement joins TRBV30 to TRBJ1-5, with a weak D call TRBD1 (6 bases). The CDR3 contains 13 residues. With 2 bases removed from V and 5 bases from J, the gap between germline ends came to 10 bases. Looked up from germline, CDR1 is GTSNPN and CDR2 is SVGIG (reference sequence). The CDR3 DNA is TGTGCCTGGAGTAGGGGGGGTGATCAGCCCCAGCATTTT. Its protein is CAWSRGGDQPQHF.

The chain couples TRBV19 to TRBJ1-4, with 9 bases fitting TRBD1. V trimming: 10 bases; J trimming: 11 bases; junction bases outside the gene matches: 14. Looked up from germline, CDR1 is LNHDA and CDR2 is SQIVND (reference sequence). This CDR3 is 14 amino acids long. The CDR3 region has the DNA TGTGCCACCTCTCCGGGACAGGGACACGATAAACTGTTTTTT. Translated, it gives CATSPGQGHDKLFF.

The chain couples TRBV9 to TRBJ2-7, with 9 bases identical to TRBD2. Germline-derived CDR1 and CDR2 are SGDLS and YYNGEE. There are 17 residues in the CDR3. Trimming cost V 0 bases and J 3 bases; bases outside gene matches: 10. The CDR3 DNA reads as TGTGCCAGCAGCGTAGGTGGAGCGGGGGGCCTAAACTACGAGCAGTACTTC. Protein product: CASSVGGAGGLNYEQYF.

Remarks on this clone: Other DNA variants within this sample encode the same CDR3. The J gene is TRBJ1-5, the V gene TRBV19; TRBD1 is a possible D gene (6 bases). V shed 7 bases and J shed 6 bases, with 10 bases lying between them. CDR1 and CDR2 (germline): LNHDA, SQIVND (reference sequence). This CDR3 contains 12 residues. The DNA for the CDR3 is TGTGCCAGTAACATACAGGGTCAGCCCCAGCATTTT. This codes for CASNIQGQPQHF.

CDR3 protein: CASSTPARVNSGNTIYF. CDR3 DNA sequence: TGTGCCAGCAGCACACCAGCGAGGGTGAACTCTGGAAACACCATATATTTT. V and J are TRBV7-9 and TRBJ1-3; D gene unclear. Germline values: CDR1 SEHNR, CDR2 FQNEAQ (reference sequence). The CDR3 runs 17 residues. Between the trimmed V and J ends, which lost 5 bases and 0 bases, there was a span of 17 bases.

This chain links TRBV28 with TRBJ1-2; D possibly corresponds to TRBD1 (6 bases). This CDR3 has 14 residues. V was pared by 8 bases and J by 2 bases, with 15 bases between. CDR1 and CDR2 from the germline V gene are MDHEN and SYDVKM. CDR3 nucleotide sequence: TGTGCCAGCCGAACCTTTACAGGGAACTATGGCTACACCTTC. Translated, it gives CASRTFTGNYGYTF.

The chain is built from TRBV14 and TRBJ2-7; weak D call: TRBD1 (6 bases). V was shortened by 3 bases and J by 6 bases, with 9 bases between the two germline ends. The germline gives CDR1 SGHDN, CDR2 FVKESK. There are 12 residues in the CDR3. Here the CDR3 DNA reads TGTGCCAGCAGCCACAGGGGAAGCGAGCAGTACTTC. It translates to CASSHRGSEQYF.

This clone was detected only once. J is TRBJ2-4 and V is TRBV19; 9 bases are shared with TRBD1. Unmatched junction bases numbered 4, after V lost 5 bases and J lost 8 bases. The CDR3 covers 13 residues. The germline V gene encodes CDR1 LNHDA and CDR2 SQIVND (reference sequence). CDR3 nucleotide sequence: TGTGCCAGTAGTCGGGACAGGGATGACATTCAGTACTTC. Translated: CASSRDRDDIQYF.

This chain connects TRBV28 to TRBJ2-7, with 9 positions matching TRBD1. The CDR3 is 15 amino acids. V trimming: 7 bases; J trimming: 3 bases; junction bases outside the gene matches: 10. The V gene's germline CDR1 is MDHEN and CDR2 SYDVKM. The CDR3 spells CASTAAGTGSYEQYF. CDR3 in DNA: TGTGCCAGCACAGCCGCCGGGACAGGGAGCTACGAGCAGTACTTC.

The chain links TRBV30 to TRBJ1-6; 7 bases align to TRBD1. CDR3 size: 13 residues. Germline CDR1 GTSNPN, CDR2 SVGIG (reference sequence). With V trimmed by 1 base and J by 9 bases, 3 bases remained unmatched. The DNA of the CDR3 is TGTGCCTGGAGTGAGACAGGGCTTTCACCCCTCCACTTT. This encodes CAWSETGLSPLHF.

The V gene is TRBV7-9, the J gene TRBJ1-1, with 12 bases lining up with TRBD1. Losses at the gene ends were 5 bases for V and 3 bases for J; bases not matched to a gene: 10. Germline assignment: CDR1 SEHNR and CDR2 FQNEAQ (reference sequence). This CDR3 comprises 17 residues. CDR3 sequence reads: CASSAIGGQGADTEAFF. For the CDR3, the DNA is TGTGCCAGCAGCGCTATAGGGGGACAGGGGGCAGACACTGAAGCTTTCTTT.

V gene TRBV5-1 combines with J gene TRBJ2-2; 9 bases line up with TRBD1. The length of the CDR3 is 14 residues. CDR1 SGHRS and CDR2 YFSETQ come from the germline V gene. J was trimmed by 6 bases and V by 0 bases; bases with no gene match: 0. The CDR3 bases are TGCGCCAGCAGCTTGGGGACAGGGGCCGGGGAGCTGTTTTTT. Its protein is CASSLGTGAGELFF.

The chain employs TRBV4-2 and TRBJ2-1; the match to TRBD2 covers 10 bases. V trimming: 0 bases; J trimming: 1 base; junction bases outside the gene matches: 3. Per the germline V gene, CDR1 is LGHNA and CDR2 is YNFKEQ. The CDR3 totals 17 residues. CDR3 DNA: TGTGCCAGCAGCCAAGAGATAGCGGGGGGATCCTACAATGAGCAGTTCTTC. It codes for CASSQEIAGGSYNEQFF.

This chain joins TRBV12-5 and TRBJ2-7; perhaps TRBD2 as D (6 bases). CDR1 is LGHNT, CDR2 FRNRAP, per germline. Deletions cut 1 base from V and 4 bases from J, with 11 bases between. The CDR3 spans 14 residues. This CDR3 is CASGLGEVNYEQYF. In DNA form, the CDR3 reads TGTGCTAGTGGTTTGGGGGAGGTTAATTACGAGCAGTACTTC.

J is TRBJ2-1 and V is TRBV18, with 8 positions matching TRBD1. Germline V lookup: CDR1 KGHSH, CDR2 LQKENI. The CDR3 is made up of 15 amino acids. The V gene end was trimmed by 6 bases and the J gene end by 1 base; junction bases not matched to a gene: 5. The CDR3 sequence: CASSQGAGSYNEQFF. The CDR3, as DNA: TGTGCCAGCTCGCAGGGGGCAGGGTCCTACAATGAGCAGTTCTTC.

The V call is TRBV27, the J call TRBJ2-1, with TRBD1 matching over 8 bases. The germline gives CDR1 MNHEY, CDR2 SMNVEV (reference sequence). The CDR3 is 14 residues long. V lost 10 bases to trimming and J lost 9 bases; unmatched junction nucleotides: 14. In DNA form, the CDR3 reads TGTGCCACCGCGGCGGGCAGGGGGCGAGGTGAGCAGTTCTTC. Its protein product is CATAAGRGRGEQFF.